This TCR beta chain was sequenced during a study of regulatory dendritic cells for organ transplantation. Memory T cells were CD45RO+, naive were CD45RA+, sorted by FACS. J gave up 3 bases and V 0 bases, and 2 bases lay outside the gene matches. The CDR3 is made up of 15 amino acids. Germline-derived CDR1 and CDR2 are LGHNA and YSLEER. Clones were read by immunoSEQ multiplex PCR, and TCRdb kept only the in-frame ones, dropping some. The sample consists of 5,000 to 6,500 clones, around 60% of them appearing once. This chain links TRBV4-3 with TRBJ1-2, with 9 bases aligning to TRBD1. The source is a human donor in good health. The sample taken for sequencing was memory CD8+ T cells from blood. Subset here: CD45RO+ memory T cells. The CDR3 region is CASSQDTGGYYGYTF. The DNA for the CDR3 is TGCGCCAGCAGCCAAGATACAGGGGGCTACTATGGCTACACCTTC.